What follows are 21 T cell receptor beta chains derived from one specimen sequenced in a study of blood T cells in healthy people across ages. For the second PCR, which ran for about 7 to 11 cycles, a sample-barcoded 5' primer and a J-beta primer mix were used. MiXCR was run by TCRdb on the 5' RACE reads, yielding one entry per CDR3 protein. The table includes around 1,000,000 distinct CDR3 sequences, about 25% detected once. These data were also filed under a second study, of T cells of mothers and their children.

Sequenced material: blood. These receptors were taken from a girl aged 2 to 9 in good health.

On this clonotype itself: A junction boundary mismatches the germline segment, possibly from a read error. The CDR3 protein is CASGPGLASYNEQFF. CDR3 nucleotides: TGCGCCAGCGGCCCGGGACTAGCCAGCTACAATGAGCAGTTCTTC. This sequence joins TRBV14 and TRBJ2-5; 9 nucleotides line up with TRBD2. The DNA end favors TRBJ2-1, so the J call may be wrong. The CDR3 length is 15 residues. CDR1 is SGHDN, CDR2 FVKESK, per germline.

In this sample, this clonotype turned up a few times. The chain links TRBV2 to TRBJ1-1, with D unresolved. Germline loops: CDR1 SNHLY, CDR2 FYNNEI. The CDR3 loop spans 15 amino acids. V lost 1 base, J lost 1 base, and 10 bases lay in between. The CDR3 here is CASSEVGLGNTEAFF. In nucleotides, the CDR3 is TGTGCCAGCAGTGAAGTAGGGTTAGGGAACACTGAAGCTTTCTTT.

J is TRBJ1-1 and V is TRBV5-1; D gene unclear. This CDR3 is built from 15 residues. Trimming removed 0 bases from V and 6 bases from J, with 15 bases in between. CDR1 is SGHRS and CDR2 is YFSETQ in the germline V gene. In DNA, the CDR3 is TGCGCCAGCAGCTTGGCCGGTGGGGAACTCTCTGAAGCTTTCTTT. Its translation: CASSLAGGELSEAFF.

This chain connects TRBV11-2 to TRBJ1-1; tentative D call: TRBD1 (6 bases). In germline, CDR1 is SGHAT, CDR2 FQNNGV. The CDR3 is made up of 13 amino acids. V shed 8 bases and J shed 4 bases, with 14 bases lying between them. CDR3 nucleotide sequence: TGTGCCAGCTCAATGGAAGGGGGCACTGAAGCTTTCTTT. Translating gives CASSMEGGTEAFF.

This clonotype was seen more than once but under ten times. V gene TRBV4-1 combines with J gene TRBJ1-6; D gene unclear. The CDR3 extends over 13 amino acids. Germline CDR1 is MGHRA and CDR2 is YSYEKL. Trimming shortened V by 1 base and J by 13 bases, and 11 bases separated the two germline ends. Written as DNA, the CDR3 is TGCGCCAGCAGCCAAGGACCCTTTAACCCCCTCCACTTT. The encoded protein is CASSQGPFNPLHF.

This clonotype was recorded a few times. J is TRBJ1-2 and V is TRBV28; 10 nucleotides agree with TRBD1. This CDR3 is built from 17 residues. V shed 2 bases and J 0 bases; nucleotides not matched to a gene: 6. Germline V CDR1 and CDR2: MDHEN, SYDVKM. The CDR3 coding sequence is TGTGCCAGCAGTTTACTGACAGGGGGCCAAACTAACTATGGCTACACCTTC. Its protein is CASSLLTGGQTNYGYTF.

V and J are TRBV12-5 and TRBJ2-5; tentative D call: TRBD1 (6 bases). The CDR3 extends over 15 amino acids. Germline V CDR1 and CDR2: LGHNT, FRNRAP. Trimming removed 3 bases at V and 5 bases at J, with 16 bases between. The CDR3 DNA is TGTGCTAGTGGTTTAGTACAGGGCTTAGTGGAGACCCAGTACTTC. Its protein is CASGLVQGLVETQYF.

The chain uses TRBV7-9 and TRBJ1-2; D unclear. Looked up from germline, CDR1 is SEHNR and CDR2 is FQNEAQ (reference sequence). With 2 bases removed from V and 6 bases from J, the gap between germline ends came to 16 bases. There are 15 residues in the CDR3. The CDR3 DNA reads TGTGCCAGCAGCTTAACGGCACTGGAAACGGATGGCTACACCTTC. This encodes CASSLTALETDGYTF.

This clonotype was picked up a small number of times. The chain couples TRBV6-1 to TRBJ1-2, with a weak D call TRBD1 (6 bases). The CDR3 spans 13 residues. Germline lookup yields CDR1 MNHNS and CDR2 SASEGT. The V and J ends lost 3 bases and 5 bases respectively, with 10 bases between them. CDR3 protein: CASSDTGIYGYTF. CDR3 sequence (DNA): TGTGCCAGCAGTGATACAGGGATTTATGGCTACACCTTC.

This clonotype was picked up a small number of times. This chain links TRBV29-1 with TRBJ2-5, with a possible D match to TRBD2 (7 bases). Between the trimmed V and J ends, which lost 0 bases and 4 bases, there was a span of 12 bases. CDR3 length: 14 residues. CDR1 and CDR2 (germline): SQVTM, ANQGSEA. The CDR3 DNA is TGCAGCGTTGAAGAGGGGGGAGGGGGAGAGACCCAGTACTTC. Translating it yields CSVEEGGGGETQYF.

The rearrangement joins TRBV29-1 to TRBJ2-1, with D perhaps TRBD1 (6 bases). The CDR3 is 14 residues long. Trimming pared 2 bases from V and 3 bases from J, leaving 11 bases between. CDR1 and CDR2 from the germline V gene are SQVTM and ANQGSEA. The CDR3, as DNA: TGCAGCGTTGAACCGGCCAGGGGCTACAATGAGCAGTTCTTC. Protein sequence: CSVEPARGYNEQFF.

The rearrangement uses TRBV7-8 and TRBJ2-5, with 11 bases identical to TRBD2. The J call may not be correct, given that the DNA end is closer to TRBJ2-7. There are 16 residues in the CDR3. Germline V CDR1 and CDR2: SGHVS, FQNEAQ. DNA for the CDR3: TGTGCCAGCAGCTTAGAAGGGACTAGCGGAGCATACGAGCAGTACTTC. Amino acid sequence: CASSLEGTSGAYEQYF.

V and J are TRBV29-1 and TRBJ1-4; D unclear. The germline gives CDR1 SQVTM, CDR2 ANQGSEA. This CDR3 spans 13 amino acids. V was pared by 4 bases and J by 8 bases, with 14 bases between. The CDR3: CSVVPISSEKLFF. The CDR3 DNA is TGCAGCGTTGTACCCATATCCTCCGAAAAACTGTTTTTT.

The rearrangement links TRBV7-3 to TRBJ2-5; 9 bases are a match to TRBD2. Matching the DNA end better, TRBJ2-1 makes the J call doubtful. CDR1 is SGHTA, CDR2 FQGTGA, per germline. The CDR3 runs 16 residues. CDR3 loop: CASSPIGREGHNEQFF. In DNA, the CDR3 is TGTGCCAGCAGCCCCATCGGGCGGGAGGGTCACAATGAGCAGTTCTTC.

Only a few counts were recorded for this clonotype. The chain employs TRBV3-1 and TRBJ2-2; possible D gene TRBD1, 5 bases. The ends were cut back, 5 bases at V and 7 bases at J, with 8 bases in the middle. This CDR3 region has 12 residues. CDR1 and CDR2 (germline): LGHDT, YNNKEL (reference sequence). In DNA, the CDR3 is TGTGCCAGCAGCTTTACAGGCGGGGAGCTGTTTTTT. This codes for CASSFTGGELFF.

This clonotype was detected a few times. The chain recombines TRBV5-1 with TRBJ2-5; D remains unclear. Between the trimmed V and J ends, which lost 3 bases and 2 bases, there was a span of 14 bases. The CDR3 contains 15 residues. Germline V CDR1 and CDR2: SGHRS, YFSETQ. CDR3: CASSWTSSLQETQYF. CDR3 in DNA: TGCGCCAGCAGCTGGACCTCTTCCTTACAAGAGACCCAGTACTTC.

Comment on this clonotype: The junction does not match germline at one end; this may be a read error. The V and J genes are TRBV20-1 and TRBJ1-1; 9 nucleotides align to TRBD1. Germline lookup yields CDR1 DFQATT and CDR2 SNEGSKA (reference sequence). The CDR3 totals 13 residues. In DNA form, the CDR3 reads TGCAGTGCTCCGGACAGGGGTTTTTCTGAGGCTTTCTTT. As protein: CSAPDRGFSEAFF.

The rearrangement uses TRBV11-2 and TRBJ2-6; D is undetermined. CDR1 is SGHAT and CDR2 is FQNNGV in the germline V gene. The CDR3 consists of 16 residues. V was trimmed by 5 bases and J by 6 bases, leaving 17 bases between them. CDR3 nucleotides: TGTGCCAGCAGCCCCCGACCGAGATTTGCGGCCAACGTCCTGACTTTC. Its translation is CASSPRPRFAANVLTF.

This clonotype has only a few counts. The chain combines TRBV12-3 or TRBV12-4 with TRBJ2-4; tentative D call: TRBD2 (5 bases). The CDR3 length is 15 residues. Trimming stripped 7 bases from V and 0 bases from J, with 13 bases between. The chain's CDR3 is CASTRGVLAKNIQYF. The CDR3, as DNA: TGTGCCAGCACCCGGGGTGTCCTAGCCAAAAACATTCAGTACTTC.

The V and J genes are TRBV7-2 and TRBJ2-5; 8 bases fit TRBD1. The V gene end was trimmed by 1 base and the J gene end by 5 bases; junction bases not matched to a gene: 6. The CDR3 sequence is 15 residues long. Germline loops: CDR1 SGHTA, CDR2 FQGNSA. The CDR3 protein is CASSLGAGGMETQYF. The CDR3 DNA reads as TGTGCCAGCAGCTTAGGGGCAGGGGGCATGGAGACCCAGTACTTC.

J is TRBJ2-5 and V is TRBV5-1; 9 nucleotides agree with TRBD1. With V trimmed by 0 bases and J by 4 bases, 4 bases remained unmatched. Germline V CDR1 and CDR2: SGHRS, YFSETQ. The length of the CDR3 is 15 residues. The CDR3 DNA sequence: TGCGCCAGCAGCTTGGGACAGGGGGATGGAGAGACCCAGTACTTC. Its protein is CASSLGQGDGETQYF.